A selection of T cell receptor beta chains follows, all from one sample in a study of human T cells and chemical hapten exposure. TCRdb processed the RACE reads anew with MiXCR; each CDR3 protein has one entry. The table records about 45,000 distinct CDR3 sequences, 4.3% of them present only once. Input material: whole blood. The receptor set was obtained from a female donor in good health. Some clones in this sample may be carry-over from other donors' samples. CDR3s include the opening cysteine and the closing phenylalanine or tryptophan. The D gene is left open where the match is weak. Size tells how often a clone was seen (once, few, many) or the class of an expanded clone, and some rows leave it out.

j_gene: TRBJ2-5; abundance: many; v_gene: TRBV29-1; d_gene: TRBD2; CDR3nt: TGCAGCGTTGCCCCGGGACTAGCGATGAGAGAGACCCAGTACTTC; CDR3aa: CSVAPGLAMRETQYF
j_gene: TRBJ1-2; abundance: few; v_gene: TRBV20-1; d_gene: .; CDR3nt: TGCAGTGCGTTTAACGCTGAGGAGGGCTATGGCTACACCTTC; CDR3aa: CSAFNAEEGYGYTF
j_gene: TRBJ2-3; abundance: many; v_gene: TRBV2; d_gene: .; CDR3nt: TGTGCCAGCAGTGTGGCCACGCCGCAGTATTTT; CDR3aa: CASSVATPQYF
j_gene: TRBJ2-3; abundance: .; v_gene: TRBV20-1; d_gene: TRBD2; CDR3nt: TGCAGTGCTAGTTCTGGCGGGGGGGCGTTAAGCACAGATACGCAGTATTTT; CDR3aa: CSASSGGGALSTDTQYF
j_gene: TRBJ2-3; abundance: many; v_gene: TRBV5-1; d_gene: TRBD2; CDR3nt: TGCGCCAGCAGCTTGGTAGCGGCGGGGGGCCCAGATACGCAGTATTTT; CDR3aa: CASSLVAAGGPDTQYF
j_gene: TRBJ2-7; abundance: .; v_gene: TRBV2; d_gene: .; CDR3nt: TGTGCCAGCGATACCCGACCTCCCACCGGCGGGCAGTACTTC; CDR3aa: CASDTRPPTGGQYF
j_gene: TRBJ2-2; abundance: .; v_gene: TRBV6-2/TRBV6-3; d_gene: TRBD1; CDR3nt: TGTGCCAGCAGTTACCTAACCGGGACAGGGGGCCCCTCGAACACCGGGGAGCTGTTTTTT; CDR3aa: CASSYLTGTGGPSNTGELFF
j_gene: TRBJ1-2; abundance: many; v_gene: TRBV7-9; d_gene: TRBD1; CDR3nt: TGTGCCAGCAGCCAGGGGGCGCTTAACTATGGCTACACCTTC; CDR3aa: CASSQGALNYGYTF
j_gene: TRBJ1-1; abundance: many; v_gene: TRBV5-1; d_gene: TRBD1; CDR3nt: TGCGCCAGCAGCTTGGACGGGACAGGGGGCTCGCGCACTGAAGCTTTCTTT; CDR3aa: CASSLDGTGGSRTEAFF
j_gene: TRBJ2-2; abundance: many; v_gene: TRBV9; d_gene: .; CDR3nt: TGTGCCAGCAGCGGCGGGGACAGCACCGGGGAGCTGTTTTTT; CDR3aa: CASSGGDSTGELFF
j_gene: TRBJ1-4; abundance: .; v_gene: TRBV5-6; d_gene: TRBD1; CDR3nt: TGTGCCAGCAGCTTGAAGACAGGGTCTAATGAAAAACTGTTTTTT; CDR3aa: CASSLKTGSNEKLFF
j_gene: TRBJ2-7; abundance: many; v_gene: TRBV28; d_gene: .; CDR3nt: TGTGCCGCCCGTGGGGGGGGCGCGGTCGAGCAGTACTTC; CDR3aa: CAARGGGAVEQYF
j_gene: TRBJ1-2; abundance: many; v_gene: TRBV5-1; d_gene: .; CDR3nt: TGCGCCAGCAGCGGATCACAGGGAGATGGCTACACCTTC; CDR3aa: CASSGSQGDGYTF
j_gene: TRBJ2-3; abundance: many; v_gene: TRBV12-3/TRBV12-4; d_gene: TRBD2; CDR3nt: TGTGCCAGCAGGGGACTAGTTACAGATACGCAGTATTTT; CDR3aa: CASRGLVTDTQYF
j_gene: TRBJ1-5; abundance: many; v_gene: TRBV29-1; d_gene: .; CDR3nt: TGCAGCGCCCGACAGCCCCAGCATTTT; CDR3aa: CSARQPQHF
j_gene: TRBJ2-2; abundance: many; v_gene: TRBV19; d_gene: TRBD2; CDR3nt: TGTGCCAGTAGTATTCGACTAGCGGGGGGACACAGGGAGCTGTTTTTT; CDR3aa: CASSIRLAGGHRELFF
j_gene: TRBJ1-1; abundance: medium-sized; v_gene: TRBV7-3; d_gene: .; CDR3nt: TGTGCCAGCAGCTTAGACAGGAACACTGAAGCTTTCTTT; CDR3aa: CASSLDRNTEAFF
j_gene: TRBJ2-7; abundance: .; v_gene: TRBV9; d_gene: .; CDR3nt: TGTGCCAGCAGCCTTAGTGGGGGCCTTAACGAGCAGTACTTC; CDR3aa: CASSLSGGLNEQYF
j_gene: TRBJ2-7; abundance: many; v_gene: TRBV20-1; d_gene: .; CDR3nt: TGCAGTGTTGGGACCAACACTCCCTTGTACGAGCAGTACTTC; CDR3aa: CSVGTNTPLYEQYF
j_gene: TRBJ1-1; abundance: many; v_gene: TRBV10-2; d_gene: TRBD1; CDR3nt: TGCGCCAGCCGAGACAGGGGTTATATGAAGGACACTGAAGCTTTCTTT; CDR3aa: CASRDRGYMKDTEAFF
j_gene: TRBJ2-1; abundance: many; v_gene: TRBV20-1; d_gene: .; CDR3nt: TGCAGTGCTAGTCGTGCTGGGGGGAATGAGCAGTTCTTC; CDR3aa: CSASRAGGNEQFF
j_gene: TRBJ2-7; abundance: many; v_gene: TRBV6-2/TRBV6-3; d_gene: .; CDR3nt: TGTGCCAGCAGTTACCAGGGACGGGACTACGAGCAGTACTTC; CDR3aa: CASSYQGRDYEQYF